The sequence of this TCR beta chain was determined in a study of T cell changes during pregnancy in multiple sclerosis (dated by TCRdb to the late 2010s). Broadly, across the study: The study looked at changes in the T cell repertoire across pregnancy in women with multiple sclerosis.

The library was prepared using the immunoSEQ multiplex PCR assay. Not all clones reach the TCRdb copy of this immuneACCESS table, which keeps in-frame sequences only. Checked studies attribute under half of the gap to unresolved V genes and leave the rest unexplained. The sample profile shows approximately 30,000 clones; 89% of them were found once. The ten largest clonotypes hold roughly 0.6% of the sample. The CDR3 sequence holds 16 residues, the cysteine and phenylalanine included. Here the CDR3 DNA is all that survives: 48 bases in frame from base 1. CDR1 and CDR2, looked up from the germline V gene, are MNHEY and SVGAGI. Trimming leaves V shorter by 0 bases and J shorter by 2 bases, with the junction holding 7 bases beyond the gene matches. As to this clone: Its antigen is not yet known. The record has no base qualities; no much larger clone is one base away.

The receptor was derived from a female donor in good health, enrolled as a control in a pregnancy study. Source: CD4+ T cells from peripheral blood mononuclear cells, taken in the first trimester of pregnancy. This receptor chain uses TRBV6-5 and TRBJ2-7, and TRBD2 aligns with 7 junction nucleotides. The nucleotide sequence reads TGTGCCAGCAGTTACTCGATTGGCGGGAGCACCTACGAGCAGTACTTC. Its translation reads: CASSYSIGGSTYEQYF.